This note documents a single T cell receptor beta chain sequence. The sample belongs to a study of cytomegalovirus exposure and HLA in healthy donors. The PCR had 60 Vbeta and 13 Jbeta primers. Original data processing: In a later analysis, 70 million to 80 million unique TCR beta chains included roughly 11 million shared by two or more donors. The data were produced by immunoSEQ multiplex PCR, yet TCRdb's version contains in-frame clones alone and is incomplete. V, J and clone size derive from that table, while D and trimming were established from the DNA sequence. The sample includes about 160,000 clones, about 80% of them seen just once. The sample was PBMCs. The source is a man aged 18 to 30 in good health and CMV-seropositive.

The DNA of the CDR3 is TGTGCCACCCGAGACAGGGACGTTACCGGGGAGCTGTTTTTT. This translates into CATRDRDVTGELFF. This rearrangement joins TRBV2 to TRBJ2-2; TRBD1 aligns across 7 bases. The junction had 10 bases not matched to a gene; V was cut back by 10 bases and J by 5 bases. This CDR3 region has 14 residues. Germline V gene sequence: CDR1 SNHLY, CDR2 FYNNEI.